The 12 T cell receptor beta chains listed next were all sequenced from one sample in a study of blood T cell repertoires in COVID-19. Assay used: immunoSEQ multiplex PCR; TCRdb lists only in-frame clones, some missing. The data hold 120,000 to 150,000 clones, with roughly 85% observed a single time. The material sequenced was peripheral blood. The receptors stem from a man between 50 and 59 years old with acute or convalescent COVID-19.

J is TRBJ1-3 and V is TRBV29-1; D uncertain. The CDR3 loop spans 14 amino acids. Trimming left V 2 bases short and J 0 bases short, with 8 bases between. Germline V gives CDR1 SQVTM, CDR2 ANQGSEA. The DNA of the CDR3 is TGCAGCGTTGAACCCACGAGCTCTGGAAACACCATATATTTT. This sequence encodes CSVEPTSSGNTIYF.

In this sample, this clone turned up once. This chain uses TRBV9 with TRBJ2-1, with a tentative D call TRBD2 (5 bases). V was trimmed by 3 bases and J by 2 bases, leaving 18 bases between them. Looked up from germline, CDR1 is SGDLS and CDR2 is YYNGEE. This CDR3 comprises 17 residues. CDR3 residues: CASSGGNTMGPYNEQFF. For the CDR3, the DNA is TGTGCCAGCAGCGGAGGGAACACTATGGGCCCCTACAATGAGCAGTTCTTC.

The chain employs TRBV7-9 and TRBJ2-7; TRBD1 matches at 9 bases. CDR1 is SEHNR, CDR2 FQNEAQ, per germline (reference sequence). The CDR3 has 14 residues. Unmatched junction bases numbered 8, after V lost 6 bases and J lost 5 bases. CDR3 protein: CASSSGQGRHEQYF. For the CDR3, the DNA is TGTGCCAGCAGTTCCGGACAGGGGAGACACGAGCAGTACTTC.

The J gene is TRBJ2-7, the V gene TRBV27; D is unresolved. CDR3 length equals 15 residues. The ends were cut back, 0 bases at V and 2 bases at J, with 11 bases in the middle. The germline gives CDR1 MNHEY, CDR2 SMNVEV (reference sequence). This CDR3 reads CASSLSPGPTYEQYF. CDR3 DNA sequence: TGTGCCAGCAGTTTATCCCCAGGCCCGACCTACGAGCAGTACTTC.

The CDR3 reads CASSEAWSYEQYF. The CDR3 coding sequence is TGTGCCAGCAGCGAGGCCTGGTCCTACGAGCAGTACTTC. The V call is TRBV7-3, the J call TRBJ2-7; no definite D call. The CDR3 is 13 amino acids. Germline CDR1 and CDR2: SGHTA and FQGTGA. Trimming pared 5 bases from V and 1 base from J, leaving 9 bases between.

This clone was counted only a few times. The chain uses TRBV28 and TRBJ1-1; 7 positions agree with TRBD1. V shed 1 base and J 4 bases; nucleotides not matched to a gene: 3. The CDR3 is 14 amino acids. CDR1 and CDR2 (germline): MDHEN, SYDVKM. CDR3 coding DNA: TGTGCCAGCAGTTTATTCGGACAGGCCACTGAAGCTTTCTTT. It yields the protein CASSLFGQATEAFF.

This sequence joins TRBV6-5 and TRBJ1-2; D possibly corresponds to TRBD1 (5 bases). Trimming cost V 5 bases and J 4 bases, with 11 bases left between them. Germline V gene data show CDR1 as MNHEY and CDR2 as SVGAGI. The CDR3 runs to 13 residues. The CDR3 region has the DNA TGTGCCAGCAGTAACCGACAGTTCTATGGCTACACCTTC. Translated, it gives CASSNRQFYGYTF.

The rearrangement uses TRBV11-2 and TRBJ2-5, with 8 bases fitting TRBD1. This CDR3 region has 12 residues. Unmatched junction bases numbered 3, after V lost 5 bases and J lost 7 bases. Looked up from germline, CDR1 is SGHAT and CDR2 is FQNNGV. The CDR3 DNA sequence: TGTGCCAGCAGCCTCGACAGGGGGACCCAGTACTTC. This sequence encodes CASSLDRGTQYF.

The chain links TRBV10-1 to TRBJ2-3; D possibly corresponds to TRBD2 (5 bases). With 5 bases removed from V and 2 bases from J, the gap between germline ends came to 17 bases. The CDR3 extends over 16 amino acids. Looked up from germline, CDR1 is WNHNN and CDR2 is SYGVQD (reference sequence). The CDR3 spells CASSKHLSGNTDTQYF. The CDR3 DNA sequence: TGCGCCAGCAGTAAACATCTCAGCGGAAACACAGATACGCAGTATTTT.

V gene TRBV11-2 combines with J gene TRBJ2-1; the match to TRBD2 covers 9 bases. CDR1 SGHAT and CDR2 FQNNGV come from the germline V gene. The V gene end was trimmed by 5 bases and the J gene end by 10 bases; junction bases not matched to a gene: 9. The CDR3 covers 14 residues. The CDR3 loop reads CASSPSRGGQEQFF. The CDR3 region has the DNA TGTGCCAGCAGCCCTTCGCGGGGGGGCCAAGAGCAGTTCTTC.

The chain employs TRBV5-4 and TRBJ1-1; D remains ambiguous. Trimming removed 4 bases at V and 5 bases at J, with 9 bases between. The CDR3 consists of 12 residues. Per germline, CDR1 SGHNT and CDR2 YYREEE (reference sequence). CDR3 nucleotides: TGTGCCAGCAGCCCAGGAGGTACTGAAGCTTTCTTT. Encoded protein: CASSPGGTEAFF. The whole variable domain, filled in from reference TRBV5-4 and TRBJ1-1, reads ETGVTQSPTHLIKTRGQQVTLRCSSQSGHNTVSWYQQALGQGPQFIFQYYREEENGRGNFPPRFSGLQFPNYSSELNVNALELDDSALYLCASSPGGTEAFFGQGTRLTVV.

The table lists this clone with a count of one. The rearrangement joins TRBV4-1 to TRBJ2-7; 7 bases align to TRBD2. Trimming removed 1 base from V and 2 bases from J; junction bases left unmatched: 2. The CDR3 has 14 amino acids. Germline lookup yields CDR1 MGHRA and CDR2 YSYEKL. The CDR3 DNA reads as TGCGCCAGCAGCCAAGTAGCGGGTGCCTACGAGCAGTACTTC. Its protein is CASSQVAGAYEQYF.